The 23 T cell receptor beta chains below were found in one sample sequenced in a study of breast tumors, draining lymph nodes, adjacent tissues. One entry per CDR3 protein results from TCRdb running MiXCR on the multiplex PCR reads. The table includes more than 80,000 distinct CDR3 sequences, more than 30% detected once. The lymph nodes were axillary draining lymph nodes from breast cancer patients. Sequencing was carried out using axillary lymph node tissue. The source of these receptors is a female donor with breast cancer. Some clones in this sample may be carry-over from other donors' samples.

Comments on this clonotype: The junction shows a germline mismatch at one end, possibly a read error. The rearrangement joins TRBV20-1 to TRBJ2-3; 7 bases agree with TRBD2. Germline V gene sequence: CDR1 DFQATT, CDR2 SNEGSKA (reference sequence). The CDR3 extends over 14 amino acids. Written as DNA, the CDR3 is TGCAGTGCTAACCGGGGGGTTGGCACAGATACGCAGTACTTT. This sequence encodes CSANRGVGTDTQYF.

This clonotype was seen at least ten times. A read error may be the cause here, since a much bigger clone is one base away. This rearrangement joins TRBV20-1 to TRBJ2-7; D uncertain. There are 16 residues in the CDR3. Germline lookup yields CDR1 DFQATT and CDR2 SNEGSKA (reference sequence). Deletions cut 0 bases from V and 0 bases from J, with 15 bases between. The CDR3 coding sequence is TGCAGTGCTAGAGATCTCGGACGTCAGACCTCCTACGAGCAGTACTTC. It encodes CSARDLGRQTSYEQYF.

Many counts were recorded for this clonotype. The chain carries TRBV27 and TRBJ2-2; TRBD1 is a possible D gene (6 bases). CDR1 and CDR2 from the germline V gene are MNHEY and SMNVEV (reference sequence). CDR3 size: 15 residues. The V and J ends lost 4 bases and 4 bases respectively, with 13 bases between them. The chain's CDR3 is CASSWGRPGTGELFF. In nucleotides, the CDR3 is TGTGCCAGCAGTTGGGGGCGTCCGGGCACCGGGGAGCTGTTTTTT.

Concerning this clonotype: The CDR3 carries no conserved terminal phenylalanine or tryptophan, so it likely arises from a read error. The V and J genes are TRBV28 and TRBJ2-7, with 14 bases aligning to TRBD2. V trimming: 1 base; J trimming: 6 bases; junction bases outside the gene matches: 11. The CDR3 is made up of 18 amino acids. Per the germline V gene, CDR1 is MDHEN and CDR2 is SYDVKM. DNA for the CDR3: TGTGCCAGCAGTTTATATTTGCGACTAGCGGGAGGGCCAAGCGAGCAGTACTAC. It codes for CASSLYLRLAGGPSEQYY.

In this sample, this clonotype turned up many times. Possible read error: a much larger clone is one base away. This rearrangement joins TRBV7-6 to TRBJ2-5; 8 bases line up with TRBD2. CDR3 length equals 15 residues. Germline V gene sequence: CDR1 SGHVS, CDR2 FNYEAQ. CDR3 residues: CASSLRAGGQETQHF. CDR3 nucleotides: TGTGCCAGCAGCTTAAGGGCGGGGGGCCAAGAGACCCAGCACTTC.

The chain has TRBV7-2 and TRBJ1-4; 7 nucleotides align to TRBD1. Germline CDR1 reads SGHTA; CDR2 reads FQGNSA. Germline trimming cut 4 bases from V and 7 bases from J; bases unmatched to any gene: 3. CDR3 length equals 13 residues. CDR3 coding DNA: TGTGCCAGCAGCTCTACAGGGGCTGAAAAACTGTTTTTT. It translates to CASSSTGAEKLFF.

In this sample, this clonotype turned up many times. V and J are TRBV5-1 and TRBJ2-2; TRBD1 is a possible D gene (6 bases). The germline V gene has CDR1 SGHRS and CDR2 YFSETQ. With 3 bases removed from V and 7 bases from J, the gap between germline ends came to 22 bases. There are 17 residues in the CDR3. DNA of the CDR3: TGCGCCAGCAGCTCACTCCTACCGGGACACGGGGACGGGGAGCTGTTTTTT. Translated, it gives CASSSLLPGHGDGELFF.

The chain has TRBV11-2 and TRBJ1-1, with D hard to call. This CDR3 has 12 amino acids. CDR1 is SGHAT, CDR2 FQNNGV, per germline. Between the trimmed V and J ends, which lost 5 bases and 4 bases, there was a span of 8 bases. The DNA of the CDR3 is TGTGCCAGCAGCCCAACCTCCACTGAAGCTTTCTTT. Encoded protein: CASSPTSTEAFF.

This clonotype came up many times. The chain couples TRBV5-6 to TRBJ1-2; possible D gene TRBD1, 6 bases. This CDR3 has 16 residues. Per the germline V gene, CDR1 is SGHDT and CDR2 is YYEEEE. Trimming left V 2 bases short and J 4 bases short, with 18 bases between. The chain's CDR3 is CASSFYLGGAGYGYTF. The CDR3 DNA follows: TGTGCCAGCAGCTTTTATTTGGGGGGCGCCGGCTATGGCTACACCTTC.

This clonotype was observed once. The chain links TRBV7-3 to TRBJ2-1; TRBD1 might be the D (6 bases). CDR1 is SGHTA and CDR2 is FQGTGA in the germline V gene. The germline V and J ends were trimmed by 3 bases and 2 bases, with 11 bases remaining between them. The length of the CDR3 is 15 residues. The CDR3 spells CASSLGEGAYNEQFF. The CDR3 DNA sequence: TGTGCCAGCAGCTTGGGCGAGGGGGCCTACAATGAGCAGTTCTTC.

This clonotype was observed many times. The chain is built from TRBV5-1 and TRBJ2-5; 11 positions match TRBD2. With 4 bases clipped from V and 5 bases from J, the junction kept 7 bases outside the gene matches. The CDR3 length is 15 residues. In germline, CDR1 is SGHRS, CDR2 YFSETQ. DNA for the CDR3: TGCGCCAGCAGCGCGGGACTAGCGGATGTGGAGACCCAGTACTTC. This translates into CASSAGLADVETQYF.

In regard to this clonotype: A junction end diverges from the germline sequence, so it may reflect a read error. The J gene is TRBJ2-7, the V gene TRBV7-7; D is tentatively TRBD1 or TRBD2 (5 bases each). CDR3 length: 14 amino acids. Germline V gene lookup returns CDR1 SSHAT and CDR2 FNYEAQ (reference sequence). DNA of the CDR3: TGTGCTAGCAGCCCTACGGGACCCTACTACGAGCAGTACTTC. Amino acid sequence: CASSPTGPYYEQYF.

This clonotype was detected ten times or more. This CDR3 reads CASSSGGANYGYTF. The CDR3 DNA reads TGTGCCAGCAGCTCCGGAGGAGCTAACTATGGCTACACCTTC. This chain joins TRBV7-3 and TRBJ1-2; D not certain. This CDR3 is built from 14 residues. Deletions cut 4 bases from V and 0 bases from J, with 9 bases between. Germline CDR1 and CDR2: SGHTA and FQGTGA.

The table lists this clonotype with a few counts. The chain couples TRBV29-1 to TRBJ2-5, with D unclear. The ends were cut back, 4 bases at V and 2 bases at J, with 14 bases in the middle. Looked up from germline, CDR1 is SQVTM and CDR2 is ANQGSEA. The CDR3 has 14 amino acids. The CDR3 loop reads CSVGSARWQETQYF. Here the CDR3 DNA reads TGCAGCGTTGGCAGCGCGCGGTGGCAAGAGACCCAGTACTTC.

This clonotype was seen repeatedly, ten times or more. The V call is TRBV7-9, the J call TRBJ2-1, with 7 nucleotides matching TRBD1. The CDR3 loop spans 15 amino acids. The V gene end was trimmed by 1 base and the J gene end by 6 bases; junction bases not matched to a gene: 6. Germline V gene data show CDR1 as SEHNR and CDR2 as FQNEAQ (reference sequence). CDR3 bases: TGTGCCAGCAGCTTAGGTTCAGGGGGACGCAATGAGCAGTTCTTC. As protein: CASSLGSGGRNEQFF.

Concerning this clonotype: Compared with germline, one end of the junction differs, possibly owing to a read error. The chain recombines TRBV20-1 with TRBJ2-6; 8 bases fit TRBD1. This CDR3 has 12 residues. Germline V gene lookup returns CDR1 DFQATT and CDR2 SNEGSKA (reference sequence). The CDR3 coding sequence is TGCAGTGCTAGAGCAGGGGGCGACACTGAAGCTTTC. It specifies CSARAGGDTEAF.

This clonotype was detected a few times. The chain joins TRBV6-5 to TRBJ1-1; D is possibly TRBD1 (5 bases). The CDR3 spans 14 residues. V was clipped by 6 bases and J by 0 bases, with 11 bases between them. Germline CDR1 reads MNHEY; CDR2 reads SVGAGI. The CDR3 DNA reads as TGTGCCAGCAGCCAGGGACCCATGAACACTGAAGCTTTCTTT. Translation: CASSQGPMNTEAFF.

This chain uses TRBV7-2 with TRBJ2-1, with D unclear. V lost 5 bases and J lost 8, with 16 bases in between. The CDR3 contains 14 residues. Per the germline V gene, CDR1 is SGHTA and CDR2 is FQGNSA. The CDR3: CASSPSVALHEQFF. In DNA, the CDR3 is TGTGCCAGCAGCCCGAGTGTGGCGTTACATGAGCAGTTCTTC.

The rearrangement joins TRBV11-2 to TRBJ2-5; either TRBD1 or TRBD2 may supply D (6 bases each). The CDR3 runs 16 residues. CDR1 and CDR2 from the germline V gene are SGHAT and FQNNGV. With 2 bases removed from V and 2 bases from J, the gap between germline ends came to 15 bases. CDR3 protein: CASSLIEGGRQETQYF. DNA for the CDR3: TGTGCCAGCAGCTTAATCGAGGGGGGTCGGCAAGAGACCCAGTACTTC.

This rearrangement joins TRBV5-1 to TRBJ2-3; TRBD2 agrees at 12 bases. V was pared by 1 base and J by 3 bases, with 6 bases of the junction left unmatched. The V gene's germline CDR1 is SGHRS and CDR2 YFSETQ. CDR3 length equals 17 residues. The CDR3 DNA is TGCGCCAGCAGCTTGCCGACTAGCGGGGGCTCGACAGATACGCAGTATTTT. It specifies CASSLPTSGGSTDTQYF. Full variable domain (remainder filled in from reference TRBV5-1 and TRBJ2-3): KAGVTQTPRYLIKTRGQQVTLSCSPISGHRSVSWYQQTPGQGLQFLFEYFSETQRNKGNFPGRFSGRQFSNSRSEMNVSTLELGDSALYLCASSLPTSGGSTDTQYFGPGTRLTVL.

Ten or more counts support this clonotype. The chain couples TRBV7-8 to TRBJ1-5, with D uncertain. The CDR3 extends over 16 amino acids. Trimming pared 4 bases from V and 10 bases from J, leaving 23 bases between. Germline V gene lookup returns CDR1 SGHVS and CDR2 FQNEAQ. CDR3 amino acids: CASSSTAEARKIPQHF. CDR3 DNA sequence: TGTGCCAGCAGCTCAACCGCCGAGGCCCGAAAGATTCCCCAGCATTTT.

This rearrangement joins TRBV19 to TRBJ1-5, with TRBD1 identical over 8 bases. This CDR3 comprises 16 residues. J gave up 2 bases and V 6 bases, and 9 bases lay outside the gene matches. Germline-derived CDR1 and CDR2 are LNHDA and SQIVND (reference sequence). CDR3 residues: CASRNPGQGGNQPQHF. The CDR3 DNA reads as TGTGCCAGTAGAAATCCCGGACAGGGAGGCAATCAGCCCCAGCATTTT.

This clonotype has ten or more counts. The chain combines TRBV2 with TRBJ1-1; TRBD1 agrees at 8 bases. V was pared by 6 bases and J by 3 bases, with 6 bases of the junction left unmatched. The CDR3 sequence is 14 residues long. Germline assignment: CDR1 SNHLY and CDR2 FYNNEI. The DNA of the CDR3 is TGTGCCAGCAGATCTGGACAGGGTGACACTGAAGCTTTCTTT. Its translation: CASRSGQGDTEAFF.